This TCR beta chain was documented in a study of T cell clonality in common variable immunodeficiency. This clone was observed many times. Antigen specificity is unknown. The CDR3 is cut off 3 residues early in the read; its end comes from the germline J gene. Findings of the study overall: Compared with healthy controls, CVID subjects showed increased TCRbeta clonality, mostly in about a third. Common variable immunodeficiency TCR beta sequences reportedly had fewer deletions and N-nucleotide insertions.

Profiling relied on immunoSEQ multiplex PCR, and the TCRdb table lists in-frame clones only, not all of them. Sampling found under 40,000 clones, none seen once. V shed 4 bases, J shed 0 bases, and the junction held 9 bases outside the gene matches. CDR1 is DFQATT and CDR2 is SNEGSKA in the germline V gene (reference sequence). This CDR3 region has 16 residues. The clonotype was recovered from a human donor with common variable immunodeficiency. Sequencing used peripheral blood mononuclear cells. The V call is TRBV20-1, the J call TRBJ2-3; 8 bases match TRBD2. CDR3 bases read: TGCAGTGCTATCCGGGGGGGCCACCTGAGCACAGATACG. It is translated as CSAIRGGHLSTDT. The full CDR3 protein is CSAIRGGHLSTDTQYF.